This T cell receptor beta chain was obtained from a study of T cells after yellow fever vaccination. There are many counts of this clonotype. TCRdb recomputed calls from the 5' RACE reads with MiXCR, one row per CDR3 protein. In the table there are about 350,000 distinct CDR3 sequences, over 4% of which are singletons. This TCR was recovered from a man between 18 and 35 years old who received the YFV17D yellow fever vaccine. Sequencing used PBMCs, obtained 5 days after the yellow fever booster vaccination.

The CDR3 nucleotides are TGTGCCAGCAGCTTAGTGAGGAACTATGGCTACACCTTC. The encoded protein is CASSLVRNYGYTF. The genes are TRBV11-2 and TRBJ1-2, with no clear D. CDR3 length equals 13 residues. V gave up 1 base and J gave up 2 bases, with 5 bases separating them. CDR1 is SGHAT, CDR2 FQNNGV, per germline.